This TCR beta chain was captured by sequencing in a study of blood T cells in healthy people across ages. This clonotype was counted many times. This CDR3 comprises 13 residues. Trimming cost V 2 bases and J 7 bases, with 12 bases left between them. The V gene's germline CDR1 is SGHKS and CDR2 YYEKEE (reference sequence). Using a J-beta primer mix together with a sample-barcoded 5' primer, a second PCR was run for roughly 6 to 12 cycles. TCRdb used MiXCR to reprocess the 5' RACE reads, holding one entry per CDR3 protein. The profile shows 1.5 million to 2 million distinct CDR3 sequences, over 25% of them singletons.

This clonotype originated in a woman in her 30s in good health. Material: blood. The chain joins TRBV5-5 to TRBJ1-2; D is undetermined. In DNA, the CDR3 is TGTGCCAGCAGCTTATTTTCGGGGTTTGGCTACACCTTC. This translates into CASSLFSGFGYTF.